This passage covers 27 T cell receptor beta chains from one sample sequenced in a study of beta chain features in type 1 diabetes. Study-wide results and caveats: Significant though moderate, a shortening of TCRB CDR3s appeared in all four CD4+ subsets of Type 1 diabetes patients.

The antigens these receptors bind are not known. cDNA synthesis used the whole RNA isolate, giving expressed TCRB sequences. Assay: immunoSEQ multiplex PCR; the TCRdb copy retains only in-frame clones and omits some. The sample has about 45,000 clones; 66% are singletons. Sequencing used Tregs from blood. All receptors derive from a woman in her late teens or twenties with type 1 diabetes.

The chain couples TRBV7-2 to TRBJ2-5; a possible D gene is TRBD2 (5 bases). The V end was cut by 5 bases, the J end by 5 bases, with 18 bases between. This CDR3 has 15 residues. Germline-derived CDR1 and CDR2 are SGHTA and FQGNSA. Here the CDR3 DNA reads TGTGCCAGCAGCCCTAGACTAAGTTCGGCCGAGACCCAGTACTTC. Translation: CASSPRLSSAETQYF.

The V call is TRBV11-2, the J call TRBJ1-2, with 8 bases that match TRBD1. J gave up 8 bases and V 4 bases, and 6 bases lay outside the gene matches. Per the germline V gene, CDR1 is SGHAT and CDR2 is FQNNGV. CDR3 length: 13 residues. The CDR3 here is CASSSRTGKGYTF. CDR3 nucleotide sequence: TGTGCCAGCAGCTCGCGGACAGGGAAAGGCTACACCTTC.

V gene TRBV18 combines with J gene TRBJ2-2, with TRBD2 as a possible D gene (6 bases). Germline CDR1 reads KGHSH; CDR2 reads LQKENI. The germline V and J ends were trimmed by 2 bases and 6 bases, with 13 bases remaining between them. This CDR3 spans 15 amino acids. Here the CDR3 reads CASSPISGESGELFF. CDR3 nucleotide sequence: TGTGCCAGCTCACCAATTTCGGGGGAATCCGGGGAGCTGTTTTTT.

J is TRBJ2-3 and V is TRBV27, with TRBD2 identical over 7 bases. This CDR3 has 18 amino acids. The V and J ends lost 1 base and 1 base, in that order; junction bases with no gene match: 11. From germline, CDR1 is MNHEY and CDR2 SMNVEV (reference sequence). This chain's CDR3 is CASSLLRMSGIGTDTQYF. The CDR3 nucleotides read TGTGCCAGCAGTTTATTAAGGATGAGCGGGATCGGCACAGATACGCAGTATTTT.

The chain is built from TRBV7-9 and TRBJ1-1, with 10 bases fitting TRBD1. J was trimmed by 8 bases and V by 2 bases; bases with no gene match: 8. CDR1 is SEHNR, CDR2 FQNEAQ, per germline (reference sequence). This CDR3 contains 15 residues. The CDR3 nucleotides read TGTGCCAGCAGCTTATCCCCCGGGACAGGGGCAGAAGCTTTCTTT. Its translation is CASSLSPGTGAEAFF.

This clone occurred a few times. V is TRBV29-1 and J is TRBJ2-5, with D unresolved. There are 12 residues in the CDR3. Trimming took 4 bases from V and 5 from J, leaving 11 bases between them. Germline CDR1 is SQVTM and CDR2 is ANQGSEA. CDR3: CSVVVIGETQYF. The CDR3 nucleotides are TGCAGCGTTGTGGTGATCGGGGAGACCCAGTACTTC.

The chain links TRBV10-3 to TRBJ1-1; a possible D gene is TRBD1 (6 bases). V was trimmed by 10 bases and J by 0 bases, leaving 9 bases between them. CDR1 is ENHRY and CDR2 is SYGVKD in the germline V gene. This CDR3 region has 12 residues. CDR3 sequence: CATGQMNTEAFF. The CDR3 DNA reads as TGTGCCACTGGACAGATGAACACTGAAGCTTTCTTT.

This clone was counted between two and nine times. The chain joins TRBV28 to TRBJ2-6, with TRBD1 identical over 7 bases. The V gene's germline CDR1 is MDHEN and CDR2 SYDVKM. The CDR3 consists of 14 residues. Germline trimming cut 6 bases from V and 4 bases from J; bases unmatched to any gene: 3. In DNA, the CDR3 is TGTGCCAGCAGGACAGGGACCGGGGCCAACGTCCTGACTTTC. Amino acids: CASRTGTGANVLTF.

This clone was picked up a small number of times. This chain uses TRBV19 with TRBJ1-4; TRBD1 agrees at 9 bases. The CDR3 has 13 amino acids. V shed 10 bases, J shed 5 bases, and the junction held 5 bases outside the gene matches. The germline CDR1 and CDR2 sequences are LNHDA and SQIVND (reference sequence). The CDR3 nucleotides are TGTGCCACCGCCGGGACAGGGAATGAAAAACTGTTTTTT. Its translation is CATAGTGNEKLFF.

The gene calls are TRBV10-3 and TRBJ1-1, with 8 bases that match TRBD1. Germline lookup yields CDR1 ENHRY and CDR2 SYGVKD. The CDR3 is made up of 13 amino acids. The V and J ends lost 4 bases and 5 bases, in that order; junction bases with no gene match: 3. CDR3 coding DNA: TGTGCCATCAGTGCACAGGGGGAGACTGAAGCTTTCTTT. Residues: CAISAQGETEAFF.

The J gene is TRBJ2-7, the V gene TRBV6-1; no reliable D call. Per the germline V gene, CDR1 is MNHNS and CDR2 is SASEGT. V was clipped by 4 bases and J by 4 bases, with 17 bases between them. The CDR3 contains 15 residues. The CDR3 DNA reads TGTGCCAGCAGTGGAGGTTTCCCATACCAATACGAGCAGTACTTC. Its translation is CASSGGFPYQYEQYF.

This sequence joins TRBV18 and TRBJ2-1; tentative D call: TRBD2 (6 bases). Trimming stripped 5 bases from V and 6 bases from J, with 26 bases between. Germline CDR1 KGHSH, CDR2 LQKENI. This CDR3 has 18 residues. The CDR3 nucleotides read TGTGCCAGCTCAAAAAAAGTGGGAGGACTGGATCGCCCCAATGAGCAGTTCTTC. Its translation is CASSKKVGGLDRPNEQFF. The whole variable domain, filled in from reference TRBV18 and TRBJ2-1, reads NAGVMQNPRHLVRRRGQEARLRCSPMKGHSHVYWYRQLPEEGLKFMVYLQKENIIDESGMPKERFSAEFPKEGPSILRIQQVVRGDSAAYFCASSKKVGGLDRPNEQFFGPGTRLTVL.

The genes are TRBV5-1 and TRBJ2-7, with 8 bases aligning to TRBD1. The CDR3 is made up of 14 amino acids. The V and J ends lost 4 bases and 2 bases, in that order; junction bases with no gene match: 5. Germline V gene sequence: CDR1 SGHRS, CDR2 YFSETQ. The CDR3 region is CASSIGQGTYEQYF. CDR3 coding DNA: TGCGCCAGCAGCATCGGACAGGGAACCTACGAGCAGTACTTC.

In this sample, this clone turned up once. The V call is TRBV7-2, the J call TRBJ2-2, with D perhaps matching TRBD1 (6 bases). Germline CDR1 reads SGHTA; CDR2 reads FQGNSA. The CDR3 spans 14 residues. V was trimmed by 4 bases and J by 2 bases, leaving 8 bases between them. The CDR3 region is CASSWGQNTGELFF. The CDR3 DNA sequence: TGTGCCAGCAGCTGGGGACAAAACACCGGGGAGCTGTTTTTT.

This chain uses TRBV7-3 with TRBJ1-1; a possible D gene is TRBD1 (5 bases). CDR3 length: 13 amino acids. Trimming took off 2 bases at V and 3 bases at J, with 7 bases between the two ends. CDR1 and CDR2 (germline): SGHTA, FQGTGA. This CDR3 reads CASSLAGDTEAFF. The CDR3, as DNA: TGTGCCAGCAGCTTAGCGGGGGACACTGAAGCTTTCTTT. The full variable domain, in which reference TRBV7-3 and TRBJ1-1 provide the parts outside the CDR3, is GAGVSQTPSNKVTEKGKYVELRCDPISGHTALYWYRQSLGQGPEFLIYFQGTGAADDSGLPNDRFFAVRPEGSVSTLKIQRTERGDSAVYLCASSLAGDTEAFFGQGTRLTVV.

The J gene is TRBJ2-3, the V gene TRBV7-9; 9 bases are a match to TRBD1. CDR1 and CDR2 from the germline V gene are SEHNR and FQNEAQ (reference sequence). J lost 6 bases, V lost 4 bases, and 8 bases had no gene match. The CDR3 is made up of 15 amino acids. The CDR3 reads CASSSGTGYWDTQYF. The CDR3 DNA is TGTGCCAGCAGCTCCGGGACAGGGTATTGGGATACGCAGTATTTT.

This clone was seen a few times. The rearrangement links TRBV7-9 to TRBJ1-1; D is uncertain. In germline, CDR1 is SEHNR, CDR2 FQNEAQ (reference sequence). Trimming removed 7 bases from V and 9 bases from J, with 9 bases in between. The CDR3 length is 10 residues. The chain's CDR3 is CASTQIQAFF. The CDR3 DNA reads TGTGCCAGCACCCAAATCCAAGCTTTCTTT.

The chain uses TRBV4-1 and TRBJ1-1; D perhaps matches TRBD1 (6 bases). Between the trimmed V and J ends, which lost 4 bases and 1 base, there was a span of 10 bases. The CDR3 spans 14 residues. Per the germline V gene, CDR1 is MGHRA and CDR2 is YSYEKL. The CDR3 nucleotides are TGCGCCAGCAGCCCAGGGGATCGGAACACTGAAGCTTTCTTT. Its translation: CASSPGDRNTEAFF.

The genes are TRBV10-3 and TRBJ2-1, with D maybe TRBD2 (6 bases). Trimming took 6 bases from V and 7 from J, leaving 22 bases between them. Germline CDR1 reads ENHRY; CDR2 reads SYGVKD. The CDR3 loop spans 16 amino acids. In DNA form, the CDR3 reads TGTGCCATCAGGGGGGAGGTAACGGGGCTCGGGAATGAGCAGTTCTTC. Its translation is CAIRGEVTGLGNEQFF.

This chain links TRBV7-2 with TRBJ1-2; D remains unclear. The CDR3 is 14 residues long. From germline, CDR1 is SGHTA and CDR2 FQGNSA. V lost 5 bases and J lost 1, with 11 bases in between. CDR3 DNA: TGTGCCAGCAGCCCCGGCGGCTTTAACTATGGCTACACCTTC. The encoded protein is CASSPGGFNYGYTF.

In its sample, this clone was seen a few times. The genes are TRBV7-9 and TRBJ1-1, with D uncertain. The CDR3 sequence is 13 residues long. V lost 6 bases and J 0 bases, leaving 8 bases between the germline ends. Germline V gene lookup returns CDR1 SEHNR and CDR2 FQNEAQ (reference sequence). This chain's CDR3 is CASRRGMNTEAFF. CDR3 DNA sequence: TGTGCCAGCAGGAGAGGGATGAACACTGAAGCTTTCTTT.

The chain recombines TRBV9 with TRBJ2-7; 7 bases are shared with TRBD1. CDR3 length: 14 residues. Germline lookup yields CDR1 SGDLS and CDR2 YYNGEE. V dropped 4 bases and J dropped 1; count of bases not matched to a gene: 5. The CDR3 here is CASSPGTASYEQYF. The CDR3 DNA reads as TGTGCCAGCAGCCCCGGGACAGCTTCCTACGAGCAGTACTTC.

The chain has TRBV5-4 and TRBJ2-7, with 8 nucleotides matching TRBD2. V lost 4 bases and J lost 1; bases outside the gene matches: 10. Looked up from germline, CDR1 is SGHNT and CDR2 is YYREEE (reference sequence). This CDR3 is built from 16 residues. The CDR3 loop is CASSRGGAGGSYEQYF. The CDR3 coding sequence is TGTGCCAGCAGCCGGGGTGGTGCGGGAGGTTCCTACGAGCAGTACTTC.

V and J are TRBV4-2 and TRBJ2-7; 7 bases map to TRBD1. Germline V lookup: CDR1 LGHNA, CDR2 YNFKEQ. V lost 3 bases, J lost 2 bases, and 7 bases stayed unmatched. This CDR3 spans 15 amino acids. CDR3 sequence reads: CASSHDRAFPYEQYF. The CDR3 coding sequence is TGTGCCAGCAGCCATGACAGGGCGTTCCCCTACGAGCAGTACTTC.

V gene TRBV28 combines with J gene TRBJ2-1; 9 bases are shared with TRBD1. The germline CDR1 and CDR2 sequences are MDHEN and SYDVKM. CDR3 size: 15 residues. Unmatched junction bases numbered 14, after V lost 7 bases and J lost 10 bases. The CDR3 DNA reads as TGTGCCAGCACCGGGACAGGGTGGCGGGTGAAGGAGCAGTTCTTC. Its translation is CASTGTGWRVKEQFF.

The chain has TRBV27 and TRBJ2-1, with a tentative D call TRBD2 (6 bases). The CDR3 length is 16 residues. The germline V gene has CDR1 MNHEY and CDR2 SMNVEV (reference sequence). V was cut by 2 bases and J by 9 bases, with 20 bases left in between. The CDR3 nucleotides read TGTGCCAGCAGTTTAACGATGCTGCGCGGGAAGGGTGAGCAGTTCTTC. Protein sequence: CASSLTMLRGKGEQFF.

The rearrangement joins TRBV18 to TRBJ2-7; the match to TRBD2 covers 8 bases. From germline, CDR1 is KGHSH and CDR2 LQKENI. Unmatched junction bases numbered 6, after V lost 0 bases and J lost 2 bases. The CDR3 contains 16 residues. The CDR3 nucleotides are TGTGCCAGCTCACCACCCCTTGGGCGGGGGGCCTACGAGCAGTACTTC. Translated, it gives CASSPPLGRGAYEQYF.